These T cell receptor beta chains were read from a single sample in a study of vaccination and CD4 T cells after COVID-19. No antigen has been identified for these receptors. TCRdb analysed the PCR reads with MiXCR anew, one entry per CDR3 protein. The sample has thousands of distinct CDR3 sequences, roughly 30% seen once. The sequencing sample was made of CD4+ T cells from blood, cultured in vitro. Receptors were obtained from a human donor in good health. CDR3s include the opening cysteine and the closing phenylalanine or tryptophan. A D gene is named only where the DNA matches it firmly. Some rows mark clone size as missing; the rest say once, few, many or name a class of expanded clone.

clone_size d_call j_call v_call cdr3_nt cdr3_aa
. . TRBJ2-2 TRBV10-3 TGTGCCATCAGTGATAAGAACACCGGGGAGCTGTTTTTT CAISDKNTGELFF
. . TRBJ1-1 TRBV12-3/TRBV12-4 TGTGCCAGCAGTACAGGACAGCAGTACACTGAAGCTTTCTTT CASSTGQQYTEAFF
. . TRBJ1-2 TRBV30 TGTGCCTGGACTCCTAGCGCTAACTATGGCTACACCTTC CAWTPSANYGYTF
few . TRBJ1-3 TRBV20-1 TGCAGTGCCAGAGCCCCCCGGGGGCGGCCTGGAAACACCATATATTTT CSARAPRGRPGNTIYF
. . TRBJ2-5 TRBV6-1 TGTGCCAGCAGTCGCGAGCACATCCCCGGAGGTACCCAGTACTTC CASSREHIPGGTQYF
medium-sized . TRBJ2-1 TRBV20-1 TGCAGTGCTAGACCAACTCTAGCCTTTGGCTACAATGAGCAGTTCTTC CSARPTLAFGYNEQFF
few . TRBJ1-5 TRBV29-1 TGCAGCGTTTCGGACGGGCTAAATCAGCCCCAGCATTTT CSVSDGLNQPQHF
few TRBD1 TRBJ1-1 TRBV6-1 TGTGCCAGCAGCAGGGGGGGGGCGGTCACTGAAGCTTTCTTT CASSRGGAVTEAFF
. . TRBJ1-2 TRBV7-9 TGTGCCAGCAGCTTCGGGGTAGGGGGATTGGATGGCTACACCTTC CASSFGVGGLDGYTF
. . TRBJ2-5 TRBV28 TGTGCCAGCAGTCCACACCGGGACCACATGCCCCAGTACTTC CASSPHRDHMPQYF
. TRBD2 TRBJ2-7 TRBV20-1 TGCAGTGCTAGAGATAGCGGGAGGTCCTACGAGCAGTACTTC CSARDSGRSYEQYF
. TRBD1 TRBJ2-1 TRBV10-3 TGTGCCATCAGTTCGACAGGGAGAATACAAAATGAGCAGTTCTTC CAISSTGRIQNEQFF
. TRBD1 TRBJ2-7 TRBV6-2/TRBV6-3 TGTGCCACCACTGGACAGGGCTACGAGCAGTACTTC CATTGQGYEQYF
. . TRBJ2-3 TRBV21-1 TGTGCCAGCAGCAAAGCGGAGCCGAGGACAGGGAAAGCAGATACGCAGTATTTT CASSKAEPRTGKADTQYF
. TRBD2 TRBJ2-7 TRBV20-1 TGCAGTGCTAGAGATCTGACTAGCGGGAGAAGGGGTAGCTCCTACGAGCAGTACTTC CSARDLTSGRRGSSYEQYF
. . TRBJ2-3 TRBV19 TGTGCCAGTAGTATTAGTAGGAGCACAGATACGCAGTATTTT CASSISRSTDTQYF
few TRBD1 TRBJ1-2 TRBV6-1 TGTGCCAGCAGTCGAGGACAGGGTTTCAACTATGGCTACACCTTC CASSRGQGFNYGYTF
. TRBD1 TRBJ2-7 TRBV10-3 TGTGCCATCAACCGGGACAGGGCTGAAGAGCAGTACTTC CAINRDRAEEQYF
. TRBD1 TRBJ2-7 TRBV7-2 TGTGCCAGCAGCTTCTGGACAGGTACCTACGAGCAGTACTTC CASSFWTGTYEQYF
medium-sized . TRBJ1-2 TRBV6-1 TGTGCCAGCAGCGGCCCGGGACACCGGAATAACTATGGCTACACCTTC CASSGPGHRNNYGYTF
few . TRBJ2-7 TRBV20-1 TGCAGTGCTCCATCGAGGACCTACGAGCAGTACTTC CSAPSRTYEQYF
few TRBD2 TRBJ2-1 TRBV7-2 TGTGCCAGCAGCTCCCCCCCCGGACTAGCGGGGGGCAATGAGCAGTTCTTC CASSSPPGLAGGNEQFF
few . TRBJ1-2 TRBV21-1 TGTGCCAGCAGCTCGCCAAGGGGGGACGGGCTCTATGGCTACACCTTC CASSSPRGDGLYGYTF
. TRBD1 TRBJ1-1 TRBV7-8 TGTGCCAGCAGCTTATCCTCAGGGGGCTGGATTGAAGCTTTCTTT CASSLSSGGWIEAFF
medium-sized . TRBJ2-2 TRBV20-1 TGCAGTGCCCCCGTTGACGGGAGCGGGGAGCTGTTTTTT CSAPVDGSGELFF
. . TRBJ2-5 TRBV25-1 TGTGCCAGCAGTGAATATAACAGGCGGCAAGAGACCCAGTACTTC CASSEYNRRQETQYF
. . TRBJ2-1 TRBV15 TGTGCCACCAGCCAAGAGTCAGCGGCCAGCTCCTACAATGAGCAGTTCTTC CATSQESAASSYNEQFF
few TRBD1 TRBJ2-2 TRBV7-3 TGTGCCAGCAGCTTGGGGGGACAGGGGAACACCGGGGAGCTGTTTTTT CASSLGGQGNTGELFF
few TRBD1 TRBJ1-6 TRBV15 TGTGCCACCAGCACAAGACAGGGGGATTCACCCCTCCACTTT CATSTRQGDSPLHF
medium-sized . TRBJ1-2 TRBV28 TGTGCCAGCAGTATAGGGCCTCTTTACGGCTACACCTTC CASSIGPLYGYTF
few TRBD2 TRBJ2-2 TRBV6-5 TGTGCCAGCAGTTACTTCTTAGCGGGAGCCGGGGAGCTGTTTTTT CASSYFLAGAGELFF
. TRBD1 TRBJ1-2 TRBV6-1 TGTGCCAGCAGTGAAGTGGGGACAGGGGATGGCTACACCTTC CASSEVGTGDGYTF
. . TRBJ2-7 TRBV5-8 TGTGCCAGCAGCTTTCAGGGTTACGAGCAGTACTTC CASSFQGYEQYF
few . TRBJ1-5 TRBV6-5 TGTGCCAGCAGTTCAGGAGTGGACCAGCCCCAGCATTTT CASSSGVDQPQHF
. . TRBJ1-1 TRBV28 TGTGCCAGCAGGACGACAGTGGGGAACACTGAAGCTTTCTTT CASRTTVGNTEAFF
few . TRBJ1-3 TRBV7-2 TGTGCCAGCAGCTTAACAGGGCTCGCCTCTGGAAACACCATATATTTT CASSLTGLASGNTIYF
medium-sized TRBD1 TRBJ1-2 TRBV27 TGTGCCAGCAGTTTATCTGGACAGGTCTATGGCTACACCTTC CASSLSGQVYGYTF
. . TRBJ1-1 TRBV28 TGTGCCAGCAGTTTAAGTGGCAGGTTAAACACTGAAGCTTTCTTT CASSLSGRLNTEAFF
. TRBD1 TRBJ1-1 TRBV5-1 TGCGCCAGCAGCATAGGACAGGGGATAAACACTGAAGCTTTCTTT CASSIGQGINTEAFF
medium-sized . TRBJ1-5 TRBV28 TGTGCCAGCAAGACTTGGGGGAATCAGCCCCAGCATTTT CASKTWGNQPQHF
medium-sized . TRBJ1-6 TRBV27 TGTGCCAGCGGCCCCAGGGTTCGTAATTCACCCCTCCACTTT CASGPRVRNSPLHF
. TRBD1 TRBJ1-1 TRBV6-2/TRBV6-3 TGTGCCAGCAGCTACAGGGGCCCCATGAACACTGAAGCTTTCTTT CASSYRGPMNTEAFF
. TRBD2 TRBJ2-5 TRBV20-1 TGCAGTGCTCCACTAGCGGGAGGTCAAGAGACCCAGTACTTC CSAPLAGGQETQYF
few . TRBJ2-7 TRBV11-3 TGTGCCAGCAGCTTAGTAGGGAGCGAGCAGTACTTC CASSLVGSEQYF
. . TRBJ1-2 TRBV19 TGTGCCAGTAGTCCGTCTCCGGGACTGACTAAAGGCTACACCTTC CASSPSPGLTKGYTF
. . TRBJ2-5 TRBV28 TGTGCCAGCAGGGCGCCCGCGGGGTCCGAGACCCAGTACTTC CASRAPAGSETQYF
medium-sized . TRBJ2-7 TRBV6-2/TRBV6-3 TGTGCCAGCAGTTACGCCCGGGACATAGTCGGCGAGCAGTACTTC CASSYARDIVGEQYF
. TRBD1 TRBJ2-1 TRBV6-1 TGTGCCAGCAGTGTGGGACAGGGTGGGGACAATGAGCAGTTCTTC CASSVGQGGDNEQFF
. TRBD2 TRBJ2-1 TRBV4-1 TGCGCCAGCAGCTTAGTGGCGGGAGGGCCATCGAATGAGCAGTTCTTC CASSLVAGGPSNEQFF
few . TRBJ1-2 TRBV28 TGTGCCAGCAGTTCATCAGGGACCCTTAACTATGGCTACACCTTC CASSSSGTLNYGYTF
. . TRBJ2-7 TRBV10-3 TGTGCCATCAGTGAGTCGGCAGCCACTTCCTACGAGCAGTACTTC CAISESAATSYEQYF
once TRBD1 TRBJ2-5 TRBV28 TGTGCCAGCAGTGGGCCGGCCGTGACAGGGGGCAATCGGGGAGAGACCCAGTACTTC CASSGPAVTGGNRGETQYF
few . TRBJ2-7 TRBV11-2 TGTGCCAGCAGCTTAGGACAGTACGACTACGAGCAGTACTTC CASSLGQYDYEQYF
medium-sized . TRBJ1-6 TRBV20-1 TGCAGTGCTACGACAGGTGGCAATTCACCCCTCCACTTT CSATTGGNSPLHF
few . TRBJ2-7 TRBV7-2 TGTGCCAGCAGCTTAGATCCCGCCGCGGAGCAGTACTTC CASSLDPAAEQYF
. . TRBJ2-7 TRBV28 TGTGCCAGCAGTCGCCACAGAGCCTCCTACGAGCAGTACTTC CASSRHRASYEQYF
. TRBD2 TRBJ2-7 TRBV7-8 TGTGCCAGCAGCAGAGGGACTAGCGGGAGCAACGAGCAGTACTTC CASSRGTSGSNEQYF
. . TRBJ1-2 TRBV5-4 TGTGCCAGCAGCTTAGAACCAAGCCAAAACTATGGCTACACCTTC CASSLEPSQNYGYTF
few TRBD1 TRBJ1-6 TRBV20-1 TGCAGTGCTAGAGTGAACCGACAGGGCCCATTGATCCCCCTCCACTTT CSARVNRQGPLIPLHF